This is a list of T cell receptor beta chains from one sample in a study of blood T cell repertoires in COVID-19. Profiling relied on immunoSEQ multiplex PCR, and the TCRdb table lists in-frame clones only, not all of them. The repertoire holds roughly 70,000 clones, with about 91% as singletons. The sample was peripheral blood. These receptors were taken from a human donor with active COVID-19. The donor label of this sample is uncertain. The CDR3 runs from the conserved cysteine through the conserved F or W. The D gene is left open where the match is weak. Clone size is not always given. Where it is, it says once, few, many or a class for expanded clones.

V	length	size	J	D	DNA	CDR3
TRBV9	16	once	TRBJ2-1	TRBD2	TGTGCCAGCAGCACCCGTACCGGACTAGGGCTCCATGAGCAGTTCTTC	CASSTRTGLGLHEQFF
TRBV5-1	16	NA	TRBJ2-1	NA	TGCGCCAGCAGCTTGGCCGGGCGGGACCCTTACAATGAGCAGTTCTTC	CASSLAGRDPYNEQFF
TRBV4-3	15	NA	TRBJ1-4	NA	TGCGCCAGCAGCGACCGGGGACAAGGAGGAGAAAAACTGTTTTTT	CASSDRGQGGEKLFF
TRBV28	15	NA	TRBJ2-1	TRBD2	TGTGCCAGCAGCCGCGGGAGTCAATCGAGCAATGAGCAGTTCTTC	CASSRGSQSSNEQFF
TRBV28	14	NA	TRBJ2-7	TRBD1	TGTGCCAGCAGTCCCCAACAGGGGGCTAACGAGCAGTACTTC	CASSPQQGANEQYF
TRBV7-6	18	NA	TRBJ2-6	TRBD2	TGTGCCAGCAGCTTTGGAAGGCGGACGGGGGGTGGGGCCAACGTCCTGACTTTC	CASSFGRRTGGGANVLTF
TRBV28	17	NA	TRBJ1-5	TRBD1	TGTGCCAGCAGTTTCTTACGGACAGGCGATAGCAATCAGCCCCAGCATTTT	CASSFLRTGDSNQPQHF
TRBV7-7	14	few	TRBJ1-1	TRBD1	TGTGCCAGCAGCTTAAGGACAGGGGGAACTGAAGCTTTCTTT	CASSLRTGGTEAFF
TRBV27	13	NA	TRBJ1-5	NA	TGTGCCAGCAGTTGGCGGGGGCGTCAGCCCCAGCATTTT	CASSWRGRQPQHF
TRBV9	18	NA	TRBJ2-5	TRBD2	TGTGCCAGCAGCGTCGGTGCTAGCGGGATGGGGTACCAAGAGACCCAGTACTTC	CASSVGASGMGYQETQYF
TRBV5-1	15	NA	TRBJ2-2	TRBD2	TGCGCCAGCAGCCCCGGGACTACTAACACCGGGGAGCTGTTTTTT	CASSPGTTNTGELFF
TRBV6-5	15	NA	TRBJ2-6	NA	TGTGCCAGCAGTTATGGGGGCTCAGTGGCCAACGTCCTGACTTTC	CASSYGGSVANVLTF
TRBV2	14	NA	TRBJ2-7	TRBD2	TGTGCCAGCTCTCCCCTATTAGGACTAGTCGAGCAGTACTTC	CASSPLLGLVEQYF
TRBV15	13	NA	TRBJ1-2	NA	TGTGCCACCAGCAGGGGGGGGAATTATGGCTACACCTTC	CATSRGGNYGYTF
TRBV29-1	11	NA	TRBJ1-2	TRBD1	TGCAGCGCCCGACAGGGGGGTGGCTACACCTTC	CSARQGGGYTF
TRBV18	17	NA	TRBJ2-2	NA	TGTGCCAGCTCACCACTTTTAAGAGGGAGGAACACCGGGGAGCTGTTTTTT	CASSPLLRGRNTGELFF
TRBV2	15	NA	TRBJ1-5	NA	TGTGCCAGCACCACCGAGGTAGTCGCGAATCAGCCCCAGCATTTT	CASTTEVVANQPQHF
TRBV14	11	NA	TRBJ2-1	NA	TGTGCCAGCAGCTCCTCTATTGAGCAGTTCTTC	CASSSSIEQFF
TRBV5-1	16	once	TRBJ2-1	TRBD2	TGCGCCAGCAGCTTGGCCGGGGGGAGGACCTACAATGAGCAGTTCTTC	CASSLAGGRTYNEQFF
TRBV6-5	15	NA	TRBJ2-1	TRBD1	TGTGCCAGCAGACCCTGGGACAGGGGGCAGGATGAGCAGTTCTTC	CASRPWDRGQDEQFF